A single sample gave rise to the 4 T cell receptor beta chains below, sequenced in a study of a mutant IDH1 vaccine in newly diagnosed glioma. The table came from immunoSEQ multiplex PCR; TCRdb's copy has only in-frame clones and leaves some out. The table lists approximately 50,000 clones, 65% to 80% of them singletons. Time point in this sample: week 35, safety follow-up. The investigators gave 300 ug of mutant IDH1 20-mer peptide in each vaccine dose, together with topical imiquimod. Antigens for these TCRs are unknown. Sample: PBMCs, taken from a glioma patient whose treatment included an IDH1 peptide vaccine. The receptors shown here come from a man aged 40-49 years with glioma.

This chain connects TRBV11-3 to TRBJ2-5; 8 bases agree with TRBD1. This CDR3 spans 16 amino acids. J was trimmed by 1 base and V by 4 bases; bases with no gene match: 8. CDR1 is SGHNT, CDR2 YENEEA, per germline. The CDR3 DNA reads TGTGCCAGCAGCTCGAGACAGGGGCCCTTCCAAGAGACCCAGTACTTC. Protein product: CASSSRQGPFQETQYF.

This clone occurred a few times. This chain links TRBV6-5 with TRBJ1-2; perhaps TRBD1 as D (5 bases). The V gene lost 6 bases and the J gene lost 8 bases, with 22 bases spanning the gap. CDR1 is MNHEY and CDR2 is SVGAGI in the germline V gene. The CDR3 runs to 15 residues. The CDR3 protein is CASSRHARAGAGYTF. In nucleotides, the CDR3 is TGTGCCAGCAGCCGCCACGCCAGGGCCGGAGCCGGCTACACCTTC.

The CDR3 DNA is TGTGCCAGCAGTGAGATTGCCCGGGACGCGGAGTTCTTC. Translated, it gives CASSEIARDAEFF. The chain carries TRBV2 and TRBJ2-1, with D possibly called TRBD1 or TRBD2 (5 bases each). Germline V CDR1 and CDR2: SNHLY, FYNNEI. Trimming left V 3 bases short and J 14 bases short, with 17 bases between. This CDR3 has 13 amino acids.

V is TRBV9 and J is TRBJ2-7; D is unresolved. The germline CDR1 and CDR2 sequences are SGDLS and YYNGEE. The CDR3 spans 13 residues. Between the trimmed V and J ends, which lost 0 bases and 7 bases, there was a span of 11 bases. DNA for the CDR3: TGTGCCAGCAGCGTAGAGCCCCTGCTAGAGCAGTACTTC. Translated: CASSVEPLLEQYF.